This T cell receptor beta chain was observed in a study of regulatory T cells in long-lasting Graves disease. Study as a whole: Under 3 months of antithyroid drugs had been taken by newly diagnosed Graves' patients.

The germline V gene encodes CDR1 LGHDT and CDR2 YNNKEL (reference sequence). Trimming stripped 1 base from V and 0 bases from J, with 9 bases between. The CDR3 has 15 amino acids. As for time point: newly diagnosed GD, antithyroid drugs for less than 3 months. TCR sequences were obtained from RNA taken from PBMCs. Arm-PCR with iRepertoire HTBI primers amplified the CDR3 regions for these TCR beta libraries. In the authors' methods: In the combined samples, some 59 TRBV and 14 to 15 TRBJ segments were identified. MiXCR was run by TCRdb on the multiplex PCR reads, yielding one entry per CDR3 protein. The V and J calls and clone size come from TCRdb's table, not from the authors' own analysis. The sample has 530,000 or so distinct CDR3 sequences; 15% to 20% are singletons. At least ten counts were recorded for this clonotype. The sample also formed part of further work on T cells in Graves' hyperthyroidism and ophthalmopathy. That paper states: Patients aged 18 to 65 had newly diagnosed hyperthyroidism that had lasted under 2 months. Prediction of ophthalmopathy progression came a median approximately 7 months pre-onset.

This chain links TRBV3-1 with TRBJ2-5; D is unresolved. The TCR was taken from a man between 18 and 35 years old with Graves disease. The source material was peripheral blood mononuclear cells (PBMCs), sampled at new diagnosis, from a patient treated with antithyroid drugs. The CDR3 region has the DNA TGTGCCAGCAGCCAAGCGGCACGGTACCAAGAGACCCAGTACTTC. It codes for CASSQAARYQETQYF.